This T cell receptor (beta chain) appears in the sequencing data of a study of T cell responses to AZD1222 COVID-19 vaccine. The V gene end was trimmed by 6 bases and the J gene end by 11 bases; junction bases not matched to a gene: 4. The length of the CDR3 is 11 residues. From germline, CDR1 is SNHLY and CDR2 FYNNEI. TCRdb's copy holds only in-frame clones and misses some; the assay was immunoSEQ multiplex PCR. The sample includes approximately 170,000 clones, about 90% of them seen just once. The receptor was isolated from an adult who received the AZD1222 COVID-19 vaccine. This rearrangement joins TRBV2 to TRBJ1-1; 9 bases line up with TRBD1. The sample here was peripheral blood, taken 28 days after the second AZD1222 dose. CDR3 in DNA: TGTGCCAGCAGGCGGACAGGGGTGGCTTTCTTT. This gives the protein CASRRTGVAFF.